A selection of T cell receptor beta chains follows, all from one sample in a study of CD8 T cells in ankylosing spondylitis. TCRdb ran MiXCR on the 5' RACE reads and lists one entry per CDR3 protein. The sample carries under 30,000 distinct CDR3 sequences, over 6.5% recorded once. The sample taken for sequencing was blood. The receptors originated from a male donor with ankylosing spondylitis or in good health (not recorded which). CDR3s include the opening cysteine and the closing phenylalanine or tryptophan. A D gene is named only where the DNA matches it firmly. A clone size is listed for some rows: how often the clone was seen (once, few, many), or a class if it is expanded.

d_gene: -; v_gene: TRBV5-1; abundance: -; j_gene: TRBJ2-2; CDR3nt: TGCGCCAGCAGCACCAGCCAGAACACCGGGGAGCTGTTTTTT; CDR3aa: CASSTSQNTGELFF
d_gene: -; v_gene: TRBV4-1; abundance: many; j_gene: TRBJ2-1; CDR3nt: TGCGCCAGCAGCCCGAGTCGGGGTCTGACGTCCTACAATGAGCAGTTCTTC; CDR3aa: CASSPSRGLTSYNEQFF
d_gene: -; v_gene: TRBV5-8; abundance: few; j_gene: TRBJ2-2; CDR3nt: TGTGCCAGCAGCTCAGGGGCCACCGGGGAGCTGTTTTTT; CDR3aa: CASSSGATGELFF
d_gene: -; v_gene: TRBV4-3; abundance: -; j_gene: TRBJ1-1; CDR3nt: TGCGCCAGCAGCGAACAGGGAATCGGGACTGAAGCTTTCTTT; CDR3aa: CASSEQGIGTEAFF
d_gene: TRBD2; v_gene: TRBV28; abundance: -; j_gene: TRBJ2-1; CDR3nt: TGTGCCAGCGATGGGACTAGCGACTCCTACAATGAGCAGTTCTTC; CDR3aa: CASDGTSDSYNEQFF
d_gene: -; v_gene: TRBV6-2/TRBV6-3; abundance: -; j_gene: TRBJ1-2; CDR3nt: TGTGCCAGCAGTTTACGAAGGGGGAATCCGAGCTATGGCTACACCTTC; CDR3aa: CASSLRRGNPSYGYTF
d_gene: TRBD2; v_gene: TRBV20-1; abundance: few; j_gene: TRBJ2-1; CDR3nt: TGCAGTGCTAGACCCCAACTCACTAGCGGGAACTACAATGAGCAGTTCTTC; CDR3aa: CSARPQLTSGNYNEQFF
d_gene: -; v_gene: TRBV7-9; abundance: many; j_gene: TRBJ2-2; CDR3nt: TGTGCCAGCAGCTCCGGGACGGCGAACACCGGGGAGCTGTTTTTT; CDR3aa: CASSSGTANTGELFF
d_gene: -; v_gene: TRBV11-2; abundance: -; j_gene: TRBJ1-4; CDR3nt: TGTGCCAGCAGCGTATCGGGACGGAATAATGAAAAACTGTTTTTT; CDR3aa: CASSVSGRNNEKLFF
d_gene: -; v_gene: TRBV20-1; abundance: many; j_gene: TRBJ2-3; CDR3nt: TGCAGTGCTCCGGCCCCTAGCCTAAGCACAGATACGCAGTATTTT; CDR3aa: CSAPAPSLSTDTQYF
d_gene: TRBD1; v_gene: TRBV28; abundance: -; j_gene: TRBJ2-2; CDR3nt: TGTGCCACCAACAGGGGGCCGGGGACCGGGGAGCTGTTTTTT; CDR3aa: CATNRGPGTGELFF
d_gene: -; v_gene: TRBV24-1; abundance: few; j_gene: TRBJ2-1; CDR3nt: TGTGCCACCAGTGACCGGACTTCTTCCTACAATGAGCAGTTCTTC; CDR3aa: CATSDRTSSYNEQFF
d_gene: -; v_gene: TRBV6-2/TRBV6-3; abundance: -; j_gene: TRBJ1-1; CDR3nt: TGTGCCATCAACACAGGGTACGAAGCTTTCTTT; CDR3aa: CAINTGYEAFF
d_gene: -; v_gene: TRBV7-9; abundance: many; j_gene: TRBJ1-5; CDR3nt: TGTGCCAGCAGCTTAGACGGCAATCAGCCCCAGCATTTT; CDR3aa: CASSLDGNQPQHF
d_gene: TRBD1; v_gene: TRBV4-3; abundance: -; j_gene: TRBJ2-5; CDR3nt: TGCGCCAGCAGCCGCGACAGGGGCGCTGAAGAGACCCAGTACTTC; CDR3aa: CASSRDRGAEETQYF
d_gene: TRBD2; v_gene: TRBV20-1; abundance: few; j_gene: TRBJ2-3; CDR3nt: TGCAGTGCTAGAACATCGGGGGGGCTCTTCAATACGCAGTATTTT; CDR3aa: CSARTSGGLFNTQYF
d_gene: -; v_gene: TRBV4-3; abundance: many; j_gene: TRBJ2-3; CDR3nt: TGCGCCAGCAGCCAAGTTACTCAGGGGCGTACAGATACGCAGTATTTT; CDR3aa: CASSQVTQGRTDTQYF
d_gene: TRBD1; v_gene: TRBV20-1; abundance: -; j_gene: TRBJ2-1; CDR3nt: TGCAGTGCAGGGACAGATTTATACAATGAGCAGTTCTTC; CDR3aa: CSAGTDLYNEQFF
d_gene: TRBD1; v_gene: TRBV7-2; abundance: few; j_gene: TRBJ2-3; CDR3nt: TGTGCCAGCAGCCGCGACAGGGGGCTGCATACGCAGTATTTT; CDR3aa: CASSRDRGLHTQYF
d_gene: -; v_gene: TRBV12-3/TRBV12-4; abundance: -; j_gene: TRBJ1-2; CDR3nt: TGTGCCAGCAGTTCCAGACAGGACTATGGCTACACCTTC; CDR3aa: CASSSRQDYGYTF
d_gene: TRBD1; v_gene: TRBV29-1; abundance: many; j_gene: TRBJ2-2; CDR3nt: TGCAGCGTTGGAGTGACAGGGGGGACCGGGGAGCTGTTTTTT; CDR3aa: CSVGVTGGTGELFF
d_gene: -; v_gene: TRBV15; abundance: few; j_gene: TRBJ2-3; CDR3nt: TGTGCCACCAGCGAGGGGCAGGGGAGCACAGATACGCAGTATTTT; CDR3aa: CATSEGQGSTDTQYF
d_gene: -; v_gene: TRBV5-5; abundance: many; j_gene: TRBJ2-5; CDR3nt: TGTGCCAGCAGCTCAGCCGGGACTCCCCCTGAGACCCAGTACTTC; CDR3aa: CASSSAGTPPETQYF
d_gene: TRBD1; v_gene: TRBV4-2; abundance: few; j_gene: TRBJ1-4; CDR3nt: TGTGCCAGCAGCCAAGGACGTGGGACAGGGTATAATGAAAAACTGTTTTTT; CDR3aa: CASSQGRGTGYNEKLFF
d_gene: -; v_gene: TRBV5-1; abundance: few; j_gene: TRBJ2-3; CDR3nt: TGCGCCAGCAGCTCGGGACAAACCACAGATACGCAGTATTTT; CDR3aa: CASSSGQTTDTQYF
d_gene: -; v_gene: TRBV20-1; abundance: -; j_gene: TRBJ2-2; CDR3nt: TGCAGTGCCGCCCTAGCGAGAGAAGGCGGGGAGCTGTTTTTT; CDR3aa: CSAALAREGGELFF
d_gene: -; v_gene: TRBV29-1; abundance: -; j_gene: TRBJ2-2; CDR3nt: TGCAGCGAAGTCCGGGGTTGGGACACCGGGGAGCTGTTTTTT; CDR3aa: CSEVRGWDTGELFF
d_gene: TRBD1; v_gene: TRBV5-1; abundance: many; j_gene: TRBJ1-1; CDR3nt: TGCGCCAGCCAAACGAGCCCAGGGGGCACTGAAGCTTTCTTT; CDR3aa: CASQTSPGGTEAFF
d_gene: -; v_gene: TRBV7-2; abundance: few; j_gene: TRBJ2-2; CDR3nt: TGTGCCAGCAGCCCAGGGACACTGAACACCGGGGAGCTGTTTTTT; CDR3aa: CASSPGTLNTGELFF
d_gene: -; v_gene: TRBV7-9; abundance: many; j_gene: TRBJ2-1; CDR3nt: TGTGCCAGCAGTTCGGGGTTTGGGGTGTACAATGAGCAGTTCTTC; CDR3aa: CASSSGFGVYNEQFF
d_gene: TRBD2; v_gene: TRBV20-1; abundance: many; j_gene: TRBJ2-2; CDR3nt: TGCAGTGCTAGAGGGGACTATACGACGAACACCGGGGAGCTGTTTTTT; CDR3aa: CSARGDYTTNTGELFF
d_gene: -; v_gene: TRBV27; abundance: many; j_gene: TRBJ2-1; CDR3nt: TGTGCCAGCAGTTTAAGCAGGGGACTTGTCGGTGAGCAGTTCTTC; CDR3aa: CASSLSRGLVGEQFF
d_gene: -; v_gene: TRBV6-2/TRBV6-3; abundance: few; j_gene: TRBJ1-2; CDR3nt: TGTGCCAGCAGTAGTACTAACTATGGCTACACCTTC; CDR3aa: CASSSTNYGYTF
d_gene: -; v_gene: TRBV5-1; abundance: many; j_gene: TRBJ1-1; CDR3nt: TGCGCCAGCAGCTTGGGTGGGGAGAACACTGAAGCTTTCTTT; CDR3aa: CASSLGGENTEAFF
d_gene: -; v_gene: TRBV6-2/TRBV6-3; abundance: few; j_gene: TRBJ2-5; CDR3nt: TGTGCCAGCAGCTCCATACCTACAGGGTATCAATTCCAAGAGACCCAGTACTTC; CDR3aa: CASSSIPTGYQFQETQYF
d_gene: -; v_gene: TRBV7-2; abundance: few; j_gene: TRBJ2-5; CDR3nt: TGTGCCAGCAGCTTAGTTTCGGGAGTCCGAGAGACCCAGTACTTC; CDR3aa: CASSLVSGVRETQYF
d_gene: -; v_gene: TRBV7-9; abundance: -; j_gene: TRBJ2-4; CDR3nt: TGTGCCAGCAGCCGAGAGATGGACATTCAGTACTTC; CDR3aa: CASSREMDIQYF
d_gene: -; v_gene: TRBV28; abundance: -; j_gene: TRBJ2-7; CDR3nt: TGTGCCAGCAGTTCCGAGGCAGCGCAGTACTTC; CDR3aa: CASSSEAAQYF
d_gene: TRBD2; v_gene: TRBV20-1; abundance: -; j_gene: TRBJ2-7; CDR3nt: TGCAGTGCTAGGGATTCGGGGGGAGTTTTTGGCGAGCAGTACTTC; CDR3aa: CSARDSGGVFGEQYF
d_gene: -; v_gene: TRBV11-1; abundance: -; j_gene: TRBJ2-2; CDR3nt: TGTGCCAGCAGCTTAAACCGCTTAAACACCGGGGAGCTGTTTTTT; CDR3aa: CASSLNRLNTGELFF
d_gene: -; v_gene: TRBV7-3; abundance: -; j_gene: TRBJ2-2; CDR3nt: TGTGCCAGCAGCAGCACAGGAGGGGACACCGGGGAGCTGTTTTTT; CDR3aa: CASSSTGGDTGELFF
d_gene: TRBD2; v_gene: TRBV12-3/TRBV12-4; abundance: few; j_gene: TRBJ2-2; CDR3nt: TGTGCCAGCAGTTTAATTAGCGGGGGTTCCACCGGGGAGCTGTTTTTT; CDR3aa: CASSLISGGSTGELFF
d_gene: -; v_gene: TRBV29-1; abundance: many; j_gene: TRBJ2-1; CDR3nt: TGCAGCGATAGCCGGGACTCGGGGTTCTTC; CDR3aa: CSDSRDSGFF
d_gene: TRBD1; v_gene: TRBV6-1; abundance: -; j_gene: TRBJ1-4; CDR3nt: TGTGCCAGCAGTGACGGCGCCGGGACAGGGGGAGAAAAACTGTTTTTT; CDR3aa: CASSDGAGTGGEKLFF
d_gene: -; v_gene: TRBV5-1; abundance: -; j_gene: TRBJ2-2; CDR3nt: TGCGCCAGCAGCTTCTCTCAGGGGAACACCGGGGAGCTGTTTTTT; CDR3aa: CASSFSQGNTGELFF
d_gene: TRBD1; v_gene: TRBV2; abundance: -; j_gene: TRBJ2-5; CDR3nt: TGTGCCAGCAGTGAAGCGAGACAGGGTGGGACCCAGTACTTC; CDR3aa: CASSEARQGGTQYF
d_gene: -; v_gene: TRBV10-3; abundance: many; j_gene: TRBJ2-5; CDR3nt: TGTGCCATCAGTGCGAGGGGCCAAGAGACCCAGTACTTC; CDR3aa: CAISARGQETQYF
d_gene: -; v_gene: TRBV6-2/TRBV6-3; abundance: few; j_gene: TRBJ2-1; CDR3nt: TGTGCCAGCGGACAGACAATTTACAATGAGCAGTTCTTC; CDR3aa: CASGQTIYNEQFF
d_gene: TRBD2; v_gene: TRBV28; abundance: many; j_gene: TRBJ2-3; CDR3nt: TGTGCCAGCAGTTGGGGCAGCGGGGGGTCAACAGATACGCAGTATTTT; CDR3aa: CASSWGSGGSTDTQYF
d_gene: -; v_gene: TRBV11-2; abundance: medium-sized; j_gene: TRBJ2-3; CDR3nt: TGTGCCAGCAGCTTCCGGTCAACAGACACAGATACGCAGTATTTT; CDR3aa: CASSFRSTDTDTQYF
d_gene: -; v_gene: TRBV5-1; abundance: many; j_gene: TRBJ2-1; CDR3nt: TGCGCCAGCAGCTTGGGGCCAAACAATGAGCAGTTCTTC; CDR3aa: CASSLGPNNEQFF
d_gene: TRBD2; v_gene: TRBV20-1; abundance: many; j_gene: TRBJ2-3; CDR3nt: TGCAGTGCCGACCCTGGGACTAGCAGCGATACGCAGTATTTT; CDR3aa: CSADPGTSSDTQYF
d_gene: TRBD2; v_gene: TRBV6-6; abundance: -; j_gene: TRBJ2-2; CDR3nt: TGTGCCAGCAGTTACTCACGGGGGGGCACCGGGGAGCTGTTTTTT; CDR3aa: CASSYSRGGTGELFF
d_gene: -; v_gene: TRBV7-6; abundance: few; j_gene: TRBJ1-3; CDR3nt: TGTGCCAGCAGCTTCTCCGACGGAGGAAACACCATATATTTT; CDR3aa: CASSFSDGGNTIYF
d_gene: TRBD2; v_gene: TRBV7-3; abundance: many; j_gene: TRBJ2-1; CDR3nt: TGTGCCAGCAGCCCTCAGACTAGCGGGGGAACCAATGAGCAGTTCTTC; CDR3aa: CASSPQTSGGTNEQFF
d_gene: -; v_gene: TRBV12-3/TRBV12-4; abundance: many; j_gene: TRBJ2-5; CDR3nt: TGTGCCAGCAGTTTTTATGGCCGTGCGGCGGAGACCCAGTACTTC; CDR3aa: CASSFYGRAAETQYF
d_gene: TRBD1; v_gene: TRBV20-1; abundance: few; j_gene: TRBJ2-1; CDR3nt: TGCAGTGCTAGATCGTTAAGGACAGGGGGCCTCCCCAATGAGCAGTTCTTC; CDR3aa: CSARSLRTGGLPNEQFF
d_gene: TRBD1; v_gene: TRBV5-1; abundance: few; j_gene: TRBJ2-7; CDR3nt: TGCGCCAGCAGCTTGTATGGGACAGGGGCAGAGGAGCAGTACTTC; CDR3aa: CASSLYGTGAEEQYF